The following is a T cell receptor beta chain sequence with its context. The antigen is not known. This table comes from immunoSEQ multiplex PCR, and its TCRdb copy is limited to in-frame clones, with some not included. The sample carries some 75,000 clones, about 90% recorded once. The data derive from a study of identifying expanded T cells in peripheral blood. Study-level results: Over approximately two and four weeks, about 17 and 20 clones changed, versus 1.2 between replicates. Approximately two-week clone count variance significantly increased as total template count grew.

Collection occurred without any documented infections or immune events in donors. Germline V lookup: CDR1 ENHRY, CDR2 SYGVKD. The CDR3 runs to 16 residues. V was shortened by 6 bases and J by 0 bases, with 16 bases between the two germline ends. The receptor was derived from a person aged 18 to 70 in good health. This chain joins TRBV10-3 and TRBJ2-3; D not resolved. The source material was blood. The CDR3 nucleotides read TGTGCCATCAGCGACGGCGCGAGGCCTAGCACAGATACGCAGTATTTT. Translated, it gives CAISDGARPSTDTQYF.